Listed here is a single TCR beta chain. It has no known antigen specificity. The record has no base qualities; no much larger clone is one base away. The protocol used for the library was the immunoSEQ multiplex PCR assay. For the multiplex PCR, a mixture combining 60 forward primers for TCR Vbeta segments and 13 reverse primers for TCR Jbeta segments was used. Amplification of the CDR3 region of rearranged TCR beta genes was performed with a multiplex PCR assay on genomic DNA. The Illumina HiSeq System was used to sequence the amplified TCR beta libraries as 87-base-pair reads. In the source study's methods: A later analysis tallied tens of millions of unique TCR beta chains across the 700 or so repertoires, and around 12 million of those chains were shared by two or more donors. Raw reads were error-corrected and collapsed into unique sequences by a nearest-neighbor algorithm in which closely related sequences were merged to remove PCR and sequencing errors. CDR3 sequences were aligned to IMGT reference sequences to assign V, D and J gene segments. For a sequence to be retained, a match of at least six nucleotides to both a V gene segment and a J gene segment was required. A rearrangement counted as productive if the CDR3 had no stop codons and remained in frame with V and J, and every other rearrangement counted as non-productive. CDR3 was defined by IMGT convention, running from the second conserved V-encoded cysteine to the conserved J-encoded phenylalanine. The earlier analysis of 450 to 750 of the donors excluded any sequence lacking an unambiguous match to a single V gene segment. An earlier analysis of fewer than 750 of the donors classified V segments as functional when productive rearrangements were above 56.7% and as segregating when the standard deviation between donors was above 5%. A statistical classification framework was built for diagnosing cytomegalovirus status from the catalog of TCR beta chain sequences. In a later analysis, TCR nucleotide sequences were compared against IMGT/GENE-DB human TR gene sequences so that V and J genes could be assigned. The TCRdist pipeline was used in a later analysis to assign CDR3 sequences and most-parsimonious VDJ recombination scenarios. In a later analysis, each TCR beta chain was defined by its CDR3 amino acid sequence together with its V-gene family, and reads without a unique V-gene family were excluded. As a way to deal with suspected cross-contamination and a sequencing artifact, a later analysis dropped roughly 620 nucleotide sequences that were highly shared and had low generation probability. For each public chain, a later analysis derived a clonal expansion index from normalized ranks of inferred template counts within each repertoire. In a later analysis, generation probabilities were computed using a VDJ recombination model fitted to out-of-frame rearrangements, and the results were checked against IGoR. In a later analysis, TCR-TCR, TCR-HLA and TCR-CMV co-occurrence was scored with hypergeometric tests, and a repertoire-size bias correction was applied to TCR pairs. To estimate false discovery rates, a later analysis permuted the HLA or CMV assignments 20 times. A later analysis grouped co-occurring TCRs with DBSCAN, adding TCRdist sequence similarity when clustering within HLA-allele-positive subsets. For co-occurrence clustering, repertoires with fewer than 30,000 or more than 120,000 public chains were excluded, along with about five repertoires with anomalous nucleotide sharing. This immuneACCESS table, as held by TCRdb, lists in-frame sequences with V and J called but not all clones. Of the missing ones, under half trace to an unresolved V gene in checked studies; the others have no known cause. The D gene and trimming were derived from the DNA, and the V and J assignments and clone size from that table. The sample includes under 200,000 clones, with roughly 90% observed a single time. Less than 0.4% of the sample comes from the top ten.

The sample comes from a study of cytomegalovirus exposure and HLA in healthy donors (dated by TCRdb to between 2016 and 2019). For the study in its entirety: According to an earlier analysis of several hundred of the donors, 200 million or so T cells yielded roughly 110 million unique TCR beta sequences and around 280 Gb of sequence data. Around 320 gigabases of sequencing data and tens of millions of unique TCR sequences were included in an early release covering several hundred HLA-typed donors. Of the roughly 400 genotyped donors, approximately 82% fell in the genetic ancestry cluster associated with self-reported Caucasian donors. The study was designed to test whether signatures of past pathogen exposure could be identified by cataloging public T cell receptors. The study profiled the T cell repertoires of 550 to 700 subjects by immunosequencing and related them to cytomegalovirus serostatus. Besides the first cohort of 500 to 700 subjects, a separate validation cohort made up of 120 or so different subjects was used. To predict cytomegalovirus infection status, the study combined high-throughput TCR immunosequencing, statistical association of individual TCRs with disease status, and machine learning. In a later analysis, previously published TCR beta repertoires from about 640 donors were re-analyzed and high-resolution HLA genotyping was added so that TCR occurrence patterns could be studied. In the later analysis, no new phenotypic data were used to find candidate immune exposures; instead, reliance was placed on TCR beta sequences and their occurrence across donors. An earlier analysis of 587 of the donors used high-throughput TCR beta sequencing to judge whether each TCR beta V gene segment behaved as functional or pseudogenic. Donor age, sex, ethnicity and CMV serostatus were compiled alongside the repertoire data. A later genetic analysis used genome-wide SNP genotypes for about 65% of the roughly 670 donors, treating that subset as a discovery cohort. All discovery cohort repertoires had been generated using a single sequencing platform. HLA typing included class I and class II loci at four-digit resolution. The number of typed donors differed by locus: about 629-630 for A, B, C, DRB1 and DQB1; some 540 for DQA1; about 600 for DPA1; and 400 to 480 for DPB1. Four to six DR-DQ haplotypes were handled as single units for association and clustering, since linkage in the cohort was strong. Among roughly 400 genotyped donors of the cohort, an average of roughly 240,000 unique TCR beta nucleotide sequences were sequenced per donor, around 18% of them non-productive. Points the paper makes about the study in general: HLA typing was unavailable for some donors at each locus, so association tests used only the typed subset. A further reported finding was that TCR beta sequences accurately predicted the HLA-A and HLA-B alleles for most subjects in the first cohort. The only immune exposure information available for the cohort was CMV serostatus. Sequencing depth was assumed to be roughly uniform across donors in the presence/absence analyses, though that assumption may not hold. Linkage disequilibrium might explain the correlated functional status among segregating V segments, but an unknown experimental factor could not be ruled out. The 87-base-pair reads could not distinguish some IMGT-functional V segments, including TRBV6-2 and TRBV6-3, so those segments were excluded. An earlier analysis of approximately 600 of the donors showed that most TCR beta V segments appeared in productive rearrangements either about 90% or about 30% of the time, which broadly matched IMGT annotations. The earlier analysis of 587 of the donors excluded 15 to 20 rarely observed V segments, including chromosome 9 orphons, because counts were too low. In a later genetic analysis, fewer N-insertions in productive TCRs were reported among donors in an Asian-associated ancestry cluster than the roughly 700-donor mean. In a later genetic analysis, a missense DCLRE1C variant was associated with V-gene and J-gene trimming of TCR beta chains, and the association was replicated in an independent cohort. The cohort was sequenced for TCR beta chains only, and without alpha or paired-chain data the features that could be detected were limited. In vitro tests confirmed that a few of the cytomegalovirus-associated TCR beta chains recognize cytomegalovirus antigens. It was suggested by the authors that the approach could potentially be generalized to other disease states and immunological phenotypes. According to a later analysis, parvovirus B19, influenza, CMV and Epstein-Barr virus appeared linked to several top co-occurrence clusters. While some public TCRs were present in many individuals, most TCR sequences turned up only very rarely across donors. In both the original and validation cohorts, the classifier was reported to diagnose cytomegalovirus status with high specificity and sensitivity. A total of 150 to 200 TCR beta chains were listed by the study as associated with cytomegalovirus. In a later analysis, the rate of TCR association differed among HLA loci, with DRB1 alleles having the most associated TCRs and HLA-C alleles having the fewest. Specific HLA alleles were associated with 16,951 TCR beta sequences at a false discovery rate of 0.05 in a later analysis. In a later analysis, most CMV-associated TCR beta chains were found to appear HLA-restricted, with HLA associations seemingly driven largely by CMV exposure. Strong co-occurrence of HLA alleles, especially DR and DQ, made assigning TCR associations to individual alleles difficult. Compared with equally common non-associated chains, HLA-associated TCR beta chains in a later analysis were more clonally expanded and had lower generation probabilities. A cluster of highly shared sequence variants was judged likely to be a technical artifact of the sequencing pipeline.

The cohort was made up of 666 healthy bone marrow donors. At the time of sampling, all cohort members were nominally healthy, though unrecorded immune exposures were likely present. The donor tested CMV seronegative, placing the donor among the 350 to 400 seronegative members of the cohort. A peripheral blood sample was provided by each donor, and peripheral blood mononuclear cells were used for TCR beta sequencing. Genomic DNA extraction from the blood cell samples was performed with the Qiagen DNeasy Blood Extraction Kit. Its CDR3 holds 16 amino acids, cysteine through phenylalanine. CDR3 DNA is the only sequence kept; it has 48 bases, read in frame from the first base. V trim: 5 bases; J trim: 4 bases; unmatched bases: 6. The germline V gene gives CDR1 as SGHTA and CDR2 as FQGTGA.

The TCR originated in a woman between 25 and 40 years old in good health and CMV-seronegative. Sequenced sample: PBMCs. Rearrangement joined TRBV7-3 to TRBJ2-3; the central 13 bases match TRBD2. The CDR3 region: CASSIQTSGGPDTQYF. The nucleotides read TGTGCCAGCAGCATCCAGACTAGCGGGGGGCCAGATACGCAGTATTTT.